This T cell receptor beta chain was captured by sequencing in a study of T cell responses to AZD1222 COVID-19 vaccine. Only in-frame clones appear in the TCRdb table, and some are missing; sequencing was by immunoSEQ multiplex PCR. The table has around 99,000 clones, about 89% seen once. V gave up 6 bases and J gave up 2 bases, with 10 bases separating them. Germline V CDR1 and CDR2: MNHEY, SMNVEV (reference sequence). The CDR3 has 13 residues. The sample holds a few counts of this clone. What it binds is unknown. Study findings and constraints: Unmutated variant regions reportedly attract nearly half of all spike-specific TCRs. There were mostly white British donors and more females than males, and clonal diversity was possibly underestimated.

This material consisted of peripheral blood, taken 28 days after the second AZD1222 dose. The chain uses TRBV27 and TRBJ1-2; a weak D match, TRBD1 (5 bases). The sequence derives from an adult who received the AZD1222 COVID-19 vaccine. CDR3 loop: CASSKGRNYGYTF. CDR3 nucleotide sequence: TGTGCCAGCAGCAAGGGACGGAACTATGGCTACACCTTC.